This TCR beta chain was observed in a study of T cells in women clearing cervical HPV infection. MY09/MY11 PCR detected cervical HPV DNA; dot-blot assigned genotypes. Overall study results and limits: Richness plus V gene abundances separated cases from controls with AUC approximately 0.78. Cases carried less TRBV6-7 than controls: approximately 0.1% versus 0.16%.

Assay used: immunoSEQ multiplex PCR; TCRdb lists only in-frame clones, some missing. Its listing shows about 22,000 clones. As to this clone: The antigen is unknown. The read falls 3 residues short of the CDR3 end, and the missing part is taken from the germline J gene.

Germline V gives CDR1 SGHTA, CDR2 FQGNSA. This CDR3 is built from 15 residues. Trimming at V came to 5 bases and at J to 2 bases, leaving 8 bases not matched to a gene. The chain couples TRBV7-2 to TRBJ2-5; 7 bases fit TRBD2. This TCR was recovered from a woman aged 18 to 75 with a cervical HPV16 infection that either progressed to CIN3+ or cleared (not recorded which). The sample was blood buffy coat. The CDR3 is CASSQRAGTQETQYF. The sequenced CDR3 bases are TGTGCCAGCAGCCAACGAGCGGGGACTCAAGAGACC. The full variable domain, completed using reference TRBV7-2 and TRBJ2-5, is GAGVSQSPSNKVTEKGKDVELRCDPISGHTALYWYRQSLGQGLEFLIYFQGNSAPDKSGLPSDRFSAERTGGSVSTLTIQRTQQEDSAVYLCASSQRAGTQETQYFGPGTRLLVL.